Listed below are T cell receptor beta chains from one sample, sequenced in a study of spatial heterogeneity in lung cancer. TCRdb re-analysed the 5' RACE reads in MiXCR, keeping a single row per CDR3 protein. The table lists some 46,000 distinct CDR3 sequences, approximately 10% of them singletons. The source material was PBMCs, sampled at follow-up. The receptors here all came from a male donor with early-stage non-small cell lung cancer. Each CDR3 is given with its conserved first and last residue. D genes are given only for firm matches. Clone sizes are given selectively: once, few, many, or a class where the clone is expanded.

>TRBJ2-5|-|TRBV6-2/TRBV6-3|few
TGTGCCAGCAGTTACCCCCCAGGGGCCCAGTACTTC
CASSYPPGAQYF
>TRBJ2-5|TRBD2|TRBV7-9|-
TGTGCCAGCAGCCCAGGGACTAGCGGGGGGACTCGGGAGACCCAGTACTTC
CASSPGTSGGTRETQYF
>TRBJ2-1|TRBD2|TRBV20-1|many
TGCAGTGCTAGAAGGGGACTAGCGGGATGGGATTACGGGCATGAGCAGTTCTTC
CSARRGLAGWDYGHEQFF
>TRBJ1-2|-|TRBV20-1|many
TGCAGTGCTAGGGAGTCAGGGAGTTCCTTAAATGGCTACACCTTC
CSARESGSSLNGYTF
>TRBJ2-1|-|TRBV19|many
TGTGCCAGTAGTAGCCCGCCCGGACTAAGGATAAATGAGCAGTTCTTC
CASSSPPGLRINEQFF
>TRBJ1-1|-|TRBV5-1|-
TGCGCCAGCAGCGTCCCTGGAGGGGACACTGAAGCTTTCTTT
CASSVPGGDTEAFF
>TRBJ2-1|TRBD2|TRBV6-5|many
TGTGCCAGCAGTCGGACTAGCGGGAGTGTCAATGAGCAGTTCTTC
CASSRTSGSVNEQFF
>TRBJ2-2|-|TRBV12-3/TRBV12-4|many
TGTGCCAGCAGTTTCGCGTGGAGCACCGGGGAGCTGTTTTTT
CASSFAWSTGELFF
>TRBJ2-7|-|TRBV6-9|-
TGTGCCAGCACCCCCACGGGCAGGGCCTACGAGCAGTACTTC
CASTPTGRAYEQYF
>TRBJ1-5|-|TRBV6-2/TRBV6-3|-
TGTGCCAGCAGTTACTCGTTTCAGGGGTCTATCAATCAGCCCCAGCATTTT
CASSYSFQGSINQPQHF
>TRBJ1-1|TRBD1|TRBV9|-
TGTGCCAGCAGCGCTCTGACAGGGGCCCCCACTGAAGCTTTCTTT
CASSALTGAPTEAFF
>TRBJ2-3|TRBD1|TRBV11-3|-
TGTGCCAGCAGCTTGGCCTCCGGGACAGGGGAAACAGATACGCAGTATTTT
CASSLASGTGETDTQYF
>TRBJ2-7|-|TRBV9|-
TGTGCCAGCAGCGGGTTGAACGGCTACGAGCAGTACTTC
CASSGLNGYEQYF
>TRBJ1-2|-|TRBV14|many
TGTGCCAGCAGCGGGGGAAACTATGGCTACACCTTC
CASSGGNYGYTF
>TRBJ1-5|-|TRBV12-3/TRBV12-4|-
TGTGCCAGCAGTTTTGGGGGAAGACAGCCCCAGCATTTT
CASSFGGRQPQHF
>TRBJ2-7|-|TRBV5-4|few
TGTGCCAGCAGCTTGCCCGGGTCCCTTAGCTACGAGCAGTACTTC
CASSLPGSLSYEQYF
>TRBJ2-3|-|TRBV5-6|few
TGTGCCAGCAGCTTTGGGGATACGCAGTATTTT
CASSFGDTQYF
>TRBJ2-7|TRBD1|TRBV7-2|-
TGTGCCAGCAGCTTAGCCAGGACAGGGGTCGAGCAGTACTTC
CASSLARTGVEQYF
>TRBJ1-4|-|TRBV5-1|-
TGCGCCAGCAGCTTGGATGGGGAACTGTTTTTT
CASSLDGELFF
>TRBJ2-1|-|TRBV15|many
TGTGCCACCAGCAGAGGAGAGACAGACAATGAGCAGTTCTTC
CATSRGETDNEQFF
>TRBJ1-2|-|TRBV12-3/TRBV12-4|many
TGTGCCAGCAGCACCCGGGTCGACTCCCCCTATGGCTACACCTTC
CASSTRVDSPYGYTF
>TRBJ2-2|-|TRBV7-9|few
TGTGCCAGCAGCCCCACGACTGGGACCGGGGAGCTGTTTTTT
CASSPTTGTGELFF
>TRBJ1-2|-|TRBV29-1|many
TGCAGCGTTGCCCGGGAGGGAAACTATGGCTACACCTTC
CSVAREGNYGYTF
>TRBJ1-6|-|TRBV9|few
TGTGCCAGCAGCGCAACCGGGACCAGCAATTCACCCCTCCACTTT
CASSATGTSNSPLHF